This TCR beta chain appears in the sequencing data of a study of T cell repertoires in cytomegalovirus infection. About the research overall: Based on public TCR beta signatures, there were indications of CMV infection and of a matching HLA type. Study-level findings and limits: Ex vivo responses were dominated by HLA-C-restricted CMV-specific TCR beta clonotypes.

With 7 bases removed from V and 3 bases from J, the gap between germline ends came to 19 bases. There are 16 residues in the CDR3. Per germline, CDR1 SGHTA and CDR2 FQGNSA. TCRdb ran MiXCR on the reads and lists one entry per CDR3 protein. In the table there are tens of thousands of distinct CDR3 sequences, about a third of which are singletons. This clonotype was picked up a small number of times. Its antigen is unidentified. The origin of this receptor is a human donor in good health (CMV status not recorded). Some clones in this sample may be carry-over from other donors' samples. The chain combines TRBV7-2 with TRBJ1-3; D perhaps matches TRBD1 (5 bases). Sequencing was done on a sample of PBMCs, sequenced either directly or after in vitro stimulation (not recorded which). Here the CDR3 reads CASTPGEGRGGNTIYF. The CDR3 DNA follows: TGTGCCAGCACCCCGGGGGAGGGAAGAGGTGGAAACACCATATATTTT.